A single sample gave rise to the 5 T cell receptor beta chains below, sequenced in a study of T cells in Graves' hyperthyroidism and ophthalmopathy. Amplification of TCR beta CDR3 regions was performed using RNA transcripts as template. The HTBI primer set drove a first-round RT-PCR of the TCR CDR3. Each CDR3 protein gets one entry after TCRdb re-called the multiplex PCR reads with MiXCR. Among about 680,000 distinct CDR3 sequences, 35% were seen once, and the ten largest hold less than 35%. The sequenced sample was blood. The receptors were sampled from a woman aged 40 to 49 with Graves' hyperthyroidism.

The CDR3: CASSRTGTGGASPYGYTF. CDR3 coding DNA: TGTGCCAGCAGCCGTACCGGGACAGGGGGCGCTTCCCCATATGGCTACACCTTC. The rearrangement uses TRBV5-5 and TRBJ1-2; 12 bases are shared with TRBD1. The CDR3 has 18 residues. V lost 4 bases, J lost 5 bases, and 15 bases stayed unmatched. The germline gives CDR1 SGHKS, CDR2 YYEKEE (reference sequence).

This clonotype turned up a few times. The rearrangement links TRBV6-6 to TRBJ1-1; TRBD1 might be the D (5 bases). The CDR3 spans 11 residues. V lost 8 bases and J lost 5, with 9 bases in between. Germline loops: CDR1 MNHNY, CDR2 SVGAGI (reference sequence). CDR3 sequence: CASGAGTEAFF. DNA for the CDR3: TGTGCCAGCGGGGCGGGTACTGAAGCTTTCTTT.

The V call is TRBV13, the J call TRBJ1-6; 7 nucleotides line up with TRBD1. Per the germline V gene, CDR1 is PRHDT and CDR2 is FYEKMQ (reference sequence). This CDR3 has 16 residues. Trimming at V came to 0 bases and at J to 5 bases, leaving 4 bases not matched to a gene. CDR3 residues: CASSLGGQANNSPLHF. As DNA, the CDR3 is TGTGCCAGCAGCTTAGGAGGACAGGCGAATAATTCACCCCTCCACTTT.

The chain combines TRBV25-1 with TRBJ1-6; D gene uncertain. The V gene's germline CDR1 is MGHDK and CDR2 SYGVNS. The CDR3 runs 17 residues. V lost 5 bases and J 0 bases, leaving 14 bases between the germline ends. CDR3 loop: CASSLLWTLSYNSPLHF. CDR3 nucleotides: TGTGCCAGCAGTTTACTTTGGACGCTCTCCTATAATTCACCCCTCCACTTT.

Ten or more counts support this clonotype. The chain uses TRBV13 and TRBJ2-5; 10 bases are a match to TRBD2. The CDR3 length is 16 residues. The V and J ends lost 3 bases and 0 bases, in that order; junction bases with no gene match: 4. Germline CDR1 PRHDT, CDR2 FYEKMQ (reference sequence). CDR3 bases: TGTGCCAGCAGCTTGCTAGCGGGGGTCAACCAAGAGACCCAGTACTTC. Protein sequence: CASSLLAGVNQETQYF.